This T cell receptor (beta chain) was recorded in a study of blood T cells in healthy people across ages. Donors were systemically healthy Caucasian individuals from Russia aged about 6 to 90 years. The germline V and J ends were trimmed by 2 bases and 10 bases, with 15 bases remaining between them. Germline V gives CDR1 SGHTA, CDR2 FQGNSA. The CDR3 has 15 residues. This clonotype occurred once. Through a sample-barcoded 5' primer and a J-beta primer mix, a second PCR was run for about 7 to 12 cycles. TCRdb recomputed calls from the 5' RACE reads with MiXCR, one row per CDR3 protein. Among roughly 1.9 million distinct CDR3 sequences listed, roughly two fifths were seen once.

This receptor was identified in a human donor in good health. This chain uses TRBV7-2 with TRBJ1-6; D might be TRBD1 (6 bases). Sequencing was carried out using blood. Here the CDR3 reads CASSLNRDRGSPLHF. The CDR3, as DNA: TGTGCCAGCAGCTTAAACAGGGATAGAGGATCACCCCTCCACTTT.